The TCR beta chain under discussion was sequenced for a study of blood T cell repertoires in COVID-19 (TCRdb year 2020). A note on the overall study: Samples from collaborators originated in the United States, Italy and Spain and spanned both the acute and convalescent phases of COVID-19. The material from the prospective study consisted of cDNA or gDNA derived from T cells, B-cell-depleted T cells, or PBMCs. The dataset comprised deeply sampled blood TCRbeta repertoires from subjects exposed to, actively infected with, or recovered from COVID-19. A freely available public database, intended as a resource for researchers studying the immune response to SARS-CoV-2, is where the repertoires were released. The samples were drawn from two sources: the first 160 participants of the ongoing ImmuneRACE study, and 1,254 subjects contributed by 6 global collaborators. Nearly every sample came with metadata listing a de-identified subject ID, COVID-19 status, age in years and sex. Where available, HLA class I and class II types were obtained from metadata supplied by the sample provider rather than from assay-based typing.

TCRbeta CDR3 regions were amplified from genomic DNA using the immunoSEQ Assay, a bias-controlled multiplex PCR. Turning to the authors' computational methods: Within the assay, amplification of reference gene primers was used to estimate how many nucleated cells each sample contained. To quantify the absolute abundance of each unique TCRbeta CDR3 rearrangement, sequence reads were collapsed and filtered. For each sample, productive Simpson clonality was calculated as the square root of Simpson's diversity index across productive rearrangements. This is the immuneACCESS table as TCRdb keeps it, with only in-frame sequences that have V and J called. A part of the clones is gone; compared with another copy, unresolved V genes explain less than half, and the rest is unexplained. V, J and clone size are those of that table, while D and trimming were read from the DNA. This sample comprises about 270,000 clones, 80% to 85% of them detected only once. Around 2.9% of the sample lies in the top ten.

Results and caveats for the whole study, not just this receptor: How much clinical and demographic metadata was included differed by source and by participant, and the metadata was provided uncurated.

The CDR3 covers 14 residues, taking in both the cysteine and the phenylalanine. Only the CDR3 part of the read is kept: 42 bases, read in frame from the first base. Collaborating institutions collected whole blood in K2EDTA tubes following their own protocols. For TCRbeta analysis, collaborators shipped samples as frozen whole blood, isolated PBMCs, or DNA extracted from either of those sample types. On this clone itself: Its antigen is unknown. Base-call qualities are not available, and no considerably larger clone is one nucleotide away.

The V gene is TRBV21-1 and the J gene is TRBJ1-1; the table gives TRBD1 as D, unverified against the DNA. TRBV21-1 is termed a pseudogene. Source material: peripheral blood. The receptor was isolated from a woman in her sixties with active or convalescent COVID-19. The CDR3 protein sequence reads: CASSRTGQNTEAFF. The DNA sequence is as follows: TGTGCCAGCAGCCGGACAGGACAGAACACTGAAGCTTTCTTT.